The sequence of this T cell receptor beta chain was determined in a study of T cell responses to AZD1222 COVID-19 vaccine. As for this clone: Its matching antigen is unknown.

Study-wide results and limits: Repertoire samples came only from after the peak T cell response. White British donors predominated, females outnumbered males, and clonal diversity was possibly underestimated. Nearly half of spike-specific TCRs reportedly go after variant regions that carry no mutations. After two AZD1222 doses, spike-specific TCR breadth and depth rose versus day 0.

Trimming shortened V by 7 bases and J by 2 bases, and 17 bases separated the two germline ends. Germline-derived CDR1 and CDR2 are SGHAT and FQNNGV. This CDR3 is 15 amino acids long. This table comes from immunoSEQ multiplex PCR, and its TCRdb copy is limited to in-frame clones, with some not included. The repertoire has some 200,000 clones, about 93% of them found once; the top ten carry more than 0.8%. This TCR came from an adult in good health. This chain links TRBV11-2 with TRBJ1-1; a possible D gene is TRBD1 (6 bases). The input for sequencing was peripheral blood, taken on day 0 of MenACWY control vaccination. The CDR3 sequence: CASTDTGSLNTEAFF. CDR3 nucleotide sequence: TGTGCCAGCACCGACACAGGGTCCCTCAACACTGAAGCTTTCTTT.